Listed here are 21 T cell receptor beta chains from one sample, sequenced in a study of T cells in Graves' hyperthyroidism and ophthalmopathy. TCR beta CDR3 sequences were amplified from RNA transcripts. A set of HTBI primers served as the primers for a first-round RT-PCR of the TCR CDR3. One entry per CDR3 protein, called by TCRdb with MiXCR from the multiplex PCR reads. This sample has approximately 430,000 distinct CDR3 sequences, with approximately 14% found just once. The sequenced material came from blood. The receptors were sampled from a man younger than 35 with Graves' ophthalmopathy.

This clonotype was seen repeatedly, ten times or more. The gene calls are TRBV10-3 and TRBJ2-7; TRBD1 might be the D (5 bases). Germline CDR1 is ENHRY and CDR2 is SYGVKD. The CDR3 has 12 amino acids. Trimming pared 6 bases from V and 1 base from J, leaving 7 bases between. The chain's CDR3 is CAISRQSYEQYF. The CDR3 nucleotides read TGTGCCATCAGCAGACAGTCCTACGAGCAGTACTTC.

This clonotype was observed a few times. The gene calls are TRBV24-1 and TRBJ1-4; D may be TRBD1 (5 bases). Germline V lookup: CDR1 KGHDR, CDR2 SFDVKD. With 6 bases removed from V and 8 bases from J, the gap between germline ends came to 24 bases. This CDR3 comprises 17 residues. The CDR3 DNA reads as TGTGCCACCAGTCTCGGGGGGACCGCCCCCGGTCGGGAAAAACTGTTTTTT. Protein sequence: CATSLGGTAPGREKLFF.

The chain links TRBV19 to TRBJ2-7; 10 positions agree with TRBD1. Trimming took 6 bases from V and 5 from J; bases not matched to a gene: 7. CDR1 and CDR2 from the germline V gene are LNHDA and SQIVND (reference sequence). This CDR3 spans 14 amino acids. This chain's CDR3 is CASRPGQGINEQYF. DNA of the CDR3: TGTGCCAGTAGACCGGGACAGGGGATCAACGAGCAGTACTTC.

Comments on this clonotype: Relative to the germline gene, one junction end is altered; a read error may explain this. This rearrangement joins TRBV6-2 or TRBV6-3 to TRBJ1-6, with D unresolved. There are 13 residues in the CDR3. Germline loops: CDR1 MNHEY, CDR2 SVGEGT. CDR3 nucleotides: TGTGCCAGCAGGGGCTCCCATAATTCACCCCTCCACTTT. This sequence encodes CASRGSHNSPLHF.

The CDR3 DNA sequence: TGTGCCACCAGTGATAAACAGGGAATTGAAGCTTTCTTT. Protein sequence: CATSDKQGIEAFF. This chain connects TRBV24-1 to TRBJ1-1, with a possible D match to TRBD1 (6 bases). Trimming pared 3 bases from V and 7 bases from J, leaving 11 bases between. Germline V gene lookup returns CDR1 KGHDR and CDR2 SFDVKD. The CDR3 spans 13 residues.

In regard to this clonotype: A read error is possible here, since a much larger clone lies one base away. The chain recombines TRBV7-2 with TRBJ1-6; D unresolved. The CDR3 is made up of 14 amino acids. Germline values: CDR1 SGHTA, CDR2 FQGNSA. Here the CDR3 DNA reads TGTGCCGGCAGCTCCGGATCATATAATTCACCCCTCCACTTT. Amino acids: CAGSSGSYNSPLHF. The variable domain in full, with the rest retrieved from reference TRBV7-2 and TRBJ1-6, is GAGVSQSPSNKVTEKGKDVELRCDPISGHTALYWYRQSLGQGLEFLIYFQGNSAPDKSGLPSDRFSAERTGGSVSTLTIQRTQQEDSAVYLCAGSSGSYNSPLHFGNGTRLTVT.

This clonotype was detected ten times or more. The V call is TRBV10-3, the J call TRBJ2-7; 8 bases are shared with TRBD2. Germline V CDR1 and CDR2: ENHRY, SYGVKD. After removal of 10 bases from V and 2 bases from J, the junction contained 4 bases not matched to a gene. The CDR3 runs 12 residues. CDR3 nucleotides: TGTGCCACCCGTAGCGGGACCTACGAGCAGTACTTC. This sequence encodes CATRSGTYEQYF.

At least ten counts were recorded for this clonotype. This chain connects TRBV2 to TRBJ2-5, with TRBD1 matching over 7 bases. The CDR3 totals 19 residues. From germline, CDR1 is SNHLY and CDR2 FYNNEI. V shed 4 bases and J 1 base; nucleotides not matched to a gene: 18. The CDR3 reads CASSVGIGTAYPTQETQYF. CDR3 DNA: TGTGCCAGCAGTGTGGGTATCGGGACAGCATACCCGACCCAAGAGACCCAGTACTTC.

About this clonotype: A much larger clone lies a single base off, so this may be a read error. CDR3 in amino acids: CASSPDRVANGQFF. The CDR3 DNA reads as TGCGCCAGCAGCCCCGACAGAGTTGCGAATGGGCAGTTCTTC. The chain combines TRBV5-1 with TRBJ2-1; TRBD1 is a possible D gene (5 bases). The CDR3 length is 14 residues. Germline V CDR1 and CDR2: SGHRS, YFSETQ.

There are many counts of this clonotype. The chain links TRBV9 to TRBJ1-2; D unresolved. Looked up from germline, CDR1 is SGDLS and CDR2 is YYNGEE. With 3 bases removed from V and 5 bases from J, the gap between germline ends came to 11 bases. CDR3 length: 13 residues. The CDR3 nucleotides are TGTGCCAGCAGCGAGCGGCACGCTTATGGCTACACCTTC. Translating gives CASSERHAYGYTF.

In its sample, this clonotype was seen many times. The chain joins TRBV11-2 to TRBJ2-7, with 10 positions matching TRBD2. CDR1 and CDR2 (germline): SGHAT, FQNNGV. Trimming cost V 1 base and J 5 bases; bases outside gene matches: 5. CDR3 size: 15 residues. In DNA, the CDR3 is TGTGCCAGCAGCTTAGGGCTAGCGGGGGTTGACGAGCAGTACTTC. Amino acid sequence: CASSLGLAGVDEQYF. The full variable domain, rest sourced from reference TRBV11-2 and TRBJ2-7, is EAGVAQSPRYKIIEKRQSVAFWCNPISGHATLYWYQQILGQGPKLLIQFQNNGVVDDSQLPKDRFSAERLKGVDSTLKIQPAKLEDSAVYLCASSLGLAGVDEQYFGPGTRLTVT.

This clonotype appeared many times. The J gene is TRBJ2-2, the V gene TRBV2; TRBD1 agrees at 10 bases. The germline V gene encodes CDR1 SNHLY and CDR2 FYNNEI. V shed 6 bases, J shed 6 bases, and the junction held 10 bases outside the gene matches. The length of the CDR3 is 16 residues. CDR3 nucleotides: TGTGCCAGCAGGGGGACAGGGGCGCAAGTGGCCGGGGAGCTGTTTTTT. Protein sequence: CASRGTGAQVAGELFF. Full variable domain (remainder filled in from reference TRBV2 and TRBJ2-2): EPEVTQTPSHQVTQMGQEVILRCVPISNHLYFYWYRQILGQKVEFLVSFYNNEISEKSEIFDDQFSVERPDGSNFTLKIRSTKLEDSAMYFCASRGTGAQVAGELFFGEGSRLTVL.

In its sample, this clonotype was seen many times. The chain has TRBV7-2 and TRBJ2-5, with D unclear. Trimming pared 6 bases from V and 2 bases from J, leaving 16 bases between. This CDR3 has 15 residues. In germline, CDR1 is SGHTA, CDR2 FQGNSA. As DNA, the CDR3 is TGTGCCAGCAGATCCGACGGCTCACGACAAGAGACCCAGTACTTC. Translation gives CASRSDGSRQETQYF.

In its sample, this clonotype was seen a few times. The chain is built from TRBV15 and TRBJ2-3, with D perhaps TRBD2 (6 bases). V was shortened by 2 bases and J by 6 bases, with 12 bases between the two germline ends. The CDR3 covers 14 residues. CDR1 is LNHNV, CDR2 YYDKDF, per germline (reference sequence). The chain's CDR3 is CATSRRSGGDTQYF. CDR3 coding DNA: TGTGCCACCAGCAGAAGAAGTGGAGGGGATACGCAGTATTTT.

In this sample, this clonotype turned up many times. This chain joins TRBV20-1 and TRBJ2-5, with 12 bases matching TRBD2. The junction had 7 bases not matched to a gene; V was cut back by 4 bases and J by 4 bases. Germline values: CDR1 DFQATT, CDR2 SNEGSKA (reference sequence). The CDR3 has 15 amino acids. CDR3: CSAIEPGLAGETQYF. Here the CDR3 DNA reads TGCAGTGCTATCGAGCCGGGACTAGCGGGAGAGACCCAGTACTTC.

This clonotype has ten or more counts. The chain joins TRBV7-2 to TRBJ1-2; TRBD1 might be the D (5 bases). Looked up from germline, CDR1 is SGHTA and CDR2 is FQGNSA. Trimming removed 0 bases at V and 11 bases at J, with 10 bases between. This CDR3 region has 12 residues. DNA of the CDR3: TGTGCCAGCAGCTTAGCGCTCCAGGGATACACCTTC. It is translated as CASSLALQGYTF.

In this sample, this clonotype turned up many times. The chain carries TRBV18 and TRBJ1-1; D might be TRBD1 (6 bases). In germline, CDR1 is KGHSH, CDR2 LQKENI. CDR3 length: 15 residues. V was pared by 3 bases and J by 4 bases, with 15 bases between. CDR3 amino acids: CASSPSTGLGTEAFF. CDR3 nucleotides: TGTGCCAGCTCACCTTCCACAGGGCTGGGCACTGAAGCTTTCTTT.

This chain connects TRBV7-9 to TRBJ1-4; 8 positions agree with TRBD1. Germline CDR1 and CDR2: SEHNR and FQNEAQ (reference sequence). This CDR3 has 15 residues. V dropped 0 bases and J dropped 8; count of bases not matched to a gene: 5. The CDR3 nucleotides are TGTGCCAGCAGCTTAGCTCCGGGGACAGGCGAAAAACTGTTTTTT. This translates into CASSLAPGTGEKLFF.

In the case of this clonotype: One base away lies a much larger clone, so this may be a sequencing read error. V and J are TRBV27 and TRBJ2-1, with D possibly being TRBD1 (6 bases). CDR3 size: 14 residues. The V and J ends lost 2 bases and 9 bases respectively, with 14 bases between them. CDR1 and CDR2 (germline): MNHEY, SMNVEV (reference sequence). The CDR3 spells CASSLVVGGGEQFF. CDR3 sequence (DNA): TGTGCCAGCAGTTTAGTGGTAGGGGGTGGTGAGCAGTTCTTC.

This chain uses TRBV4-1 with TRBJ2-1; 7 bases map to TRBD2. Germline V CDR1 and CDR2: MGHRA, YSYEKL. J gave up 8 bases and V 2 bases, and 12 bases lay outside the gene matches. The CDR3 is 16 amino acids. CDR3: CASSQNPGSAGDEQFF. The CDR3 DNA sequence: TGCGCCAGCAGCCAAAACCCCGGTAGCGCGGGGGATGAGCAGTTCTTC.

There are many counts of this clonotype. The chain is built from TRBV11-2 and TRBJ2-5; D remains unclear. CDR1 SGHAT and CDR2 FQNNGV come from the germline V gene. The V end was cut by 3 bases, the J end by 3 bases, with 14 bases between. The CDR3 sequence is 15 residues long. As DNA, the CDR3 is TGTGCCAGCAGCTTGTTCCTAGATAGGGAAGAGACCCAGTACTTC. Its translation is CASSLFLDREETQYF.